The sample holds a few counts of the clone carrying this T cell receptor beta chain. Its specificity is unknown. Expressed TCRB transcripts were sequenced because the entire RNA isolate underwent reverse transcription. Only in-frame clones appear in the TCRdb table, and some are missing; sequencing was by immunoSEQ multiplex PCR. The data hold 680,000 or so clones, with 15% to 18% observed a single time. The data are from a study of beta chain features in type 1 diabetes. Whole-study context: Patient and healthy donor groups were alike in age, gender and cell yields. The examined sorted cells totaled fewer than 110,000,000 across samples. Study conclusions and caveats: The similarity of naive, central memory and Treg TCRB repertoires appeared greater among patients than among healthy donors.

One heparinised blood draw, averaging approximately 0.11 L, came from each donor. Germline V gene data show CDR1 as SNHLY and CDR2 as FYNNEI. Trimming left V 6 bases short and J 3 bases short, with 15 bases between. The CDR3 covers 15 residues. The chain uses TRBV2 and TRBJ1-5; D is possibly TRBD1 (6 bases). Source material: naive CD4+ T cells from blood. This clonotype was obtained from a man between 18 and 35 years old in good health. CDR3 DNA: TGTGCCAGCAGCGAAAGGACAGCTATCAATCAGCCCCAGCATTTT. Its protein product is CASSERTAINQPQHF.